The clone carrying this T cell receptor beta chain has only one observation. This sample is drawn from a study of blood T cell repertoires in COVID-19. V was clipped by 5 bases and J by 5 bases, with 11 bases between them. CDR1 and CDR2 from the germline V gene are PRHDT and FYEKMQ (reference sequence). The length of the CDR3 is 13 residues. Libraries were prepared by immunoSEQ multiplex PCR; TCRdb keeps only in-frame clonotypes and omits some of them. The repertoire holds about 300,000 clones, roughly nine tenths seen once, with roughly 1.9% in the top ten. The sequencing input was peripheral blood. This TCR was recovered from a woman aged 30 to 39 with COVID-19, enrolled during active disease. The chain uses TRBV13 and TRBJ2-3, with a possible D match to TRBD2 (6 bases). CDR3 coding DNA: TGTGCCAGCAGCGGAAGACTAGTAGATACGCAGTATTTT. Its translation is CASSGRLVDTQYF.